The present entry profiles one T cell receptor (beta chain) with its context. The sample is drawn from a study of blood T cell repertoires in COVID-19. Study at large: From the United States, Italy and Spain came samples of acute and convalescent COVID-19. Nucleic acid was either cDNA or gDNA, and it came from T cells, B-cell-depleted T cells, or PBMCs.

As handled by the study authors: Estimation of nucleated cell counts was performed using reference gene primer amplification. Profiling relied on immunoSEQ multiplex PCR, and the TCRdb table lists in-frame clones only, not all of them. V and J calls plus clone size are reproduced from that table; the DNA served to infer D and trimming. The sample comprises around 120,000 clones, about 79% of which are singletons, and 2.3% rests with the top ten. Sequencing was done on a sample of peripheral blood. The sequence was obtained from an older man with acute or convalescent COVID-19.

CDR3 in amino acids: CASSKGRTSVPTGELFF. The CDR3 coding sequence is TGTGCCAGCAGTAAAGGCCGGACTAGCGTCCCTACCGGGGAGCTGTTTTTT. This sequence joins TRBV28 and TRBJ2-2; 9 nucleotides match TRBD2. In germline, CDR1 is MDHEN, CDR2 SYDVKM. Trimming at V came to 5 bases and at J to 5 bases, leaving 12 bases not matched to a gene. The CDR3 contains 17 residues.